These 22 T cell receptor beta chains share one sample of origin, sequenced in a study of technical replicates of blood from several donors. TCRdb keeps only in-frame clones here, not all; method: immunoSEQ multiplex PCR. The repertoire holds tens of thousands of clones, 95% to 98% seen once, with roughly 0.2% in the top ten. Sequencing was done on a sample of T cells isolated from PBMCs. These receptors were obtained from a human donor in good health.

The chain has TRBV29-1 and TRBJ1-2; D ambiguous. Trimming removed 3 bases from V and 4 bases from J, with 15 bases in between. The CDR3 is made up of 14 amino acids. The germline V gene encodes CDR1 SQVTM and CDR2 ANQGSEA. The CDR3 protein is CSVDSTGAFYGYTF. CDR3 coding DNA: TGCAGCGTTGATTCAACCGGAGCGTTCTATGGCTACACCTTC.

V is TRBV5-1 and J is TRBJ1-5; D unclear. V lost 0 bases, J lost 4 bases, and 5 bases lay in between. The CDR3 spans 13 residues. Germline CDR1 is SGHRS and CDR2 is YFSETQ. The CDR3 spells CASSLAPNQPQHF. The CDR3 bases are TGCGCCAGCAGCTTGGCCCCGAATCAGCCCCAGCATTTT.

The V and J genes are TRBV28 and TRBJ2-5, with 10 bases aligning to TRBD2. The DNA end is a closer match to TRBJ2-7, so the J assignment may be wrong. CDR1 MDHEN and CDR2 SYDVKM come from the germline V gene. The CDR3 covers 14 residues. CDR3 protein: CASSLAGTTYEQYF. The DNA of the CDR3 is TGTGCCAGCTCACTAGCGGGGACTACCTACGAGCAGTACTTC.

The J gene is TRBJ1-5, the V gene TRBV2; weak D call: TRBD1 (6 bases). The CDR3 is 18 amino acids. CDR1 is SNHLY and CDR2 is FYNNEI in the germline V gene. Trimming cost V 4 bases and J 1 base, with 20 bases left between them. The CDR3 spells CASSGMVKGGLSNQPQHF. As DNA, the CDR3 is TGTGCCAGCAGTGGAATGGTGAAGGGGGGGCTAAGCAATCAGCCCCAGCATTTT.

This chain uses TRBV28 with TRBJ1-1; D is perhaps TRBD1 (6 bases). CDR1 MDHEN and CDR2 SYDVKM come from the germline V gene. CDR3 length equals 14 residues. Trimming shortened V by 5 bases and J by 3 bases, and 13 bases separated the two germline ends. In DNA form, the CDR3 reads TGTGCCAGCAGTCTGGGACATAGGGACACTGAAGCTTTCTTT. It encodes CASSLGHRDTEAFF. The variable domain in full, with the rest retrieved from reference TRBV28 and TRBJ1-1, is DVKVTQSSRYLVKRTGEKVFLECVQDMDHENMFWYRQDPGLGLRLIYFSYDVKMKEKGDIPEGYSVSREKKERFSLILESASTNQTSMYLCASSLGHRDTEAFFGQGTRLTVV.

This clone has a handful of counts. The chain employs TRBV10-3 and TRBJ1-2; D possibly corresponds to TRBD1 (5 bases). Per germline, CDR1 ENHRY and CDR2 SYGVKD. Trimming pared 11 bases from V and 4 bases from J, leaving 14 bases between. The CDR3 totals 12 residues. CDR3 bases: TGTGCCGACGGGGGTCTTTGCTATGGCTACACCTTC. It is translated as CADGGLCYGYTF.

The rearrangement uses TRBV30 and TRBJ2-7, with D perhaps matching TRBD2 (6 bases). V lost 4 bases and J 4 bases, leaving 11 bases between the germline ends. Germline CDR1 reads GTSNPN; CDR2 reads SVGIG (reference sequence). The CDR3 is 12 amino acids. CDR3 nucleotide sequence: TGTGCCTGGAAAGTGGAGGGGTACGAGCAGTACTTC. Translation: CAWKVEGYEQYF. The entire variable domain, with the rest obtained from reference TRBV30 and TRBJ2-7, is as follows: SQTIHQWPATLVQPVGSPLSLECTVEGTSNPNLYWYRQAAGRGLQLLFYSVGIGQISSEVPQNLSASRPQDRQFILSSKKLLLSDSGFYLCAWKVEGYEQYFGPGTRLTVT.

The chain carries TRBV13 and TRBJ2-3; TRBD2 might be the D (5 bases). The V gene's germline CDR1 is PRHDT and CDR2 FYEKMQ (reference sequence). The CDR3 is 17 amino acids. The V and J ends lost 0 bases and 1 base respectively, with 14 bases between them. CDR3 bases: TGTGCCAGCAGCTTAGGAGGGTCGCGGGCAGGCACAGATACGCAGTATTTT. This codes for CASSLGGSRAGTDTQYF.

V usage is TRBV5-1 and J usage is TRBJ2-1, with 11 nucleotides matching TRBD2. CDR3 size: 15 residues. The ends lost 0 bases at V and 6 bases at J; junction bases unmatched: 2. Germline assignment: CDR1 SGHRS and CDR2 YFSETQ. The DNA of the CDR3 is TGCGCCAGCAGCTTGGGTACTAGCGGGAGCAATGAGCAGTTCTTC. Residues: CASSLGTSGSNEQFF. Together with reference TRBV5-1 and TRBJ2-1, the CDR3 gives the full variable domain: KAGVTQTPRYLIKTRGQQVTLSCSPISGHRSVSWYQQTPGQGLQFLFEYFSETQRNKGNFPGRFSGRQFSNSRSEMNVSTLELGDSALYLCASSLGTSGSNEQFFGPGTRLTVL.

The chain combines TRBV5-5 with TRBJ2-1, with 11 bases aligning to TRBD2. J was trimmed by 8 bases and V by 1 base; bases with no gene match: 5. The CDR3 has 15 residues. The germline V gene encodes CDR1 SGHKS and CDR2 YYEKEE (reference sequence). In DNA, the CDR3 is TGTGCCAGCAGCTTGTTACTAGCGGGGGCCCATGAGCAGTTCTTC. It is translated as CASSLLLAGAHEQFF.

The rearrangement joins TRBV6-6 to TRBJ1-3; D perhaps matches TRBD1 (6 bases). The V end was cut by 6 bases, the J end by 4 bases, with 16 bases between. The CDR3 is 15 residues long. The germline CDR1 and CDR2 sequences are MNHNY and SVGAGI (reference sequence). The DNA for the CDR3 is TGTGCCAGCAGCTTGACAGGAGCCTCAGGAAACACCATATATTTT. It yields the protein CASSLTGASGNTIYF.

The V call is TRBV5-1, the J call TRBJ2-5; tentatively, D is TRBD1 (6 bases). CDR1 and CDR2 (germline): SGHRS, YFSETQ. V was trimmed by 3 bases and J by 0 bases, leaving 12 bases between them. The length of the CDR3 is 15 residues. CDR3 nucleotides: TGCGCCAGCAGCTCGACAGGTCTGTACCAAGAGACCCAGTACTTC. As protein: CASSSTGLYQETQYF.

The J gene is TRBJ1-5, the V gene TRBV6-6, with D possibly TRBD1 on 5 matching bases. This CDR3 contains 16 residues. Trimming left V 5 bases short and J 6 bases short, with 20 bases between. Germline V lookup: CDR1 MNHNY, CDR2 SVGAGI (reference sequence). CDR3 region: CASSPQQDYFVQPQHF. The CDR3 DNA sequence: TGTGCCAGCAGTCCTCAACAGGATTACTTCGTTCAGCCCCAGCATTTT.

The chain is built from TRBV10-1 and TRBJ1-2; D is perhaps TRBD1 (5 bases). This CDR3 contains 14 residues. V shed 4 bases and J shed 3 bases, with 12 bases lying between them. Germline V gene lookup returns CDR1 WNHNN and CDR2 SYGVQD (reference sequence). CDR3 coding DNA: TGCGCCAGCAGTGGGCAGGGCAACTACTATGGCTACACCTTC. Amino acids: CASSGQGNYYGYTF.

This rearrangement joins TRBV5-1 to TRBJ1-2; 9 positions match TRBD1. V lost 4 bases to trimming and J lost 6 bases; unmatched junction nucleotides: 7. The germline V gene encodes CDR1 SGHRS and CDR2 YFSETQ. The CDR3 has 14 residues. The CDR3 DNA follows: TGCGCCAGCAGCCCGACCGGGACAGGGAATGGCTACACCTTC. Translated: CASSPTGTGNGYTF.

The chain carries TRBV6-5 and TRBJ2-7; TRBD2 agrees at 10 bases. The V and J ends lost 8 bases and 2 bases, in that order; junction bases with no gene match: 6. CDR1 and CDR2 (germline): MNHEY, SVGAGI. The CDR3 sequence is 14 residues long. CDR3 protein: CASWKREGTYEQYF. CDR3 in DNA: TGTGCCAGCTGGAAGCGGGAGGGAACCTACGAGCAGTACTTC.

J is TRBJ2-1 and V is TRBV9; 10 bases line up with TRBD2. The V and J ends lost 3 bases and 3 bases, in that order; junction bases with no gene match: 6. This CDR3 comprises 16 residues. Germline values: CDR1 SGDLS, CDR2 YYNGEE. The CDR3: CASSGSGRPNYNEQFF. The DNA for the CDR3 is TGTGCCAGCAGCGGTAGCGGGAGGCCCAACTACAATGAGCAGTTCTTC. The full variable domain, completed using reference TRBV9 and TRBJ2-1, is DSGVTQTPKHLITATGQRVTLRCSPRSGDLSVYWYQQSLDQGLQFLIQYYNGEERAKGNILERFSAQQFPDLHSELNLSSLELGDSALYFCASSGSGRPNYNEQFFGPGTRLTVL.

This chain connects TRBV6-4 to TRBJ2-3, with 7 nucleotides matching TRBD2. This CDR3 is 14 amino acids long. V lost 3 bases, J lost 2 bases, and 2 bases stayed unmatched. The germline V gene encodes CDR1 MRHNA and CDR2 SNTAGT. The CDR3 region has the DNA TGTGCCAGCAGTGAACTAGCGTCCACAGATACGCAGTATTTT. This codes for CASSELASTDTQYF.

This chain joins TRBV6-1 and TRBJ2-7; D unclear. The CDR3 totals 11 residues. The germline gives CDR1 MNHNS, CDR2 SASEGT. The ends were cut back, 2 bases at V and 12 bases at J, with 11 bases in the middle. CDR3 nucleotide sequence: TGTGCCAGCAGTGAAATCGGGTTGCTGTACTTC. Amino acids: CASSEIGLLYF.

This chain joins TRBV5-1 and TRBJ2-5; 14 bases align to TRBD2. The end of the DNA fits TRBJ2-7 better, so the J call may be wrong. Germline loops: CDR1 SGHRS, CDR2 YFSETQ. This CDR3 is built from 19 residues. The DNA of the CDR3 is TGCGCCAGCAGCTTTGAGGCCCCGGGACTAGCGGGAGAGATCTACGAGCAGTACTTC. It is translated as CASSFEAPGLAGEIYEQYF.

The chain combines TRBV5-4 with TRBJ2-2, with TRBD2 matching over 14 bases. Germline V gives CDR1 SGHNT, CDR2 YYREEE (reference sequence). The CDR3 runs 17 residues. V lost 4 bases and J lost 3; bases outside the gene matches: 5. The CDR3 sequence is CASSHRTSGRHTGELFF. The CDR3 DNA reads as TGTGCCAGCAGCCATCGGACTAGCGGGAGGCACACCGGGGAGCTGTTTTTT.

The J gene is TRBJ1-5, the V gene TRBV28; D remains ambiguous. Germline V gene data show CDR1 as MDHEN and CDR2 as SYDVKM. V gave up 5 bases and J gave up 6 bases, with 11 bases separating them. There are 13 residues in the CDR3. CDR3 amino acids: CASSLSLVQPQHF. CDR3 coding DNA: TGTGCCAGCAGTCTCTCGTTAGTTCAGCCCCAGCATTTT.